Given below is one T cell receptor beta chain in context. Germline CDR1 and CDR2: SGHRS and YFSETQ. Trimming removed 2 bases from V and 6 bases from J, with 14 bases in between. There are 15 residues in the CDR3. This sample is drawn from a study of blood T cell repertoires in COVID-19. About the research overall: Sites across the United States, Italy and Spain contributed samples from acute and convalescent COVID-19.

Which cohort a participant joined came from the clinical history participants gave. Recovered status applied to Cohort 3 donors who had two consecutive negative PCRs. It also applied to those with clearance or with symptom resolution. Study processing details: Reference gene primer amplification gave nucleated cell count estimates. The method was immunoSEQ multiplex PCR; TCRdb's version includes in-frame clones alone and lacks a portion of them. D and trimming were read from the DNA, whereas the V and J calls and clone size are those reported in that table. The table has around 300,000 clones, approximately 89% seen once; the top ten hold about 2%.

The rearrangement uses TRBV5-1 and TRBJ1-4; D is perhaps TRBD1 (6 bases). This TCR was sampled from a woman aged 60-70 years who had recovered from COVID-19. Sequenced material: PBMCs or T cells enriched from blood (not recorded which). CDR3 bases: TGCGCCAGCAGCTTCCTGGACAGTATCCATGAAAAACTGTTTTTT. Its translation is CASSFLDSIHEKLFF.